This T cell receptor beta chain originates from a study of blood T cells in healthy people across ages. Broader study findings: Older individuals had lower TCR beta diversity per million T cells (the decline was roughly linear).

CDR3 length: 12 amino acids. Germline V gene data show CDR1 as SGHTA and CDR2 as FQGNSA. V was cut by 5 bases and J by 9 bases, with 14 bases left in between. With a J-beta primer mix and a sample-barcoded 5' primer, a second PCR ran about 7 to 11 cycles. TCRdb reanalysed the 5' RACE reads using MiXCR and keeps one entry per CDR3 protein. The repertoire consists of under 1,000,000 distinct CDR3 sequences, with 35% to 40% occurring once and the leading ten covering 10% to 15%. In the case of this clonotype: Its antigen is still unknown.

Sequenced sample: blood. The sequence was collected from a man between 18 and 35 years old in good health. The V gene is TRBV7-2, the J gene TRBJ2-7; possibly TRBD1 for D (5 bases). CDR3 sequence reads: CTSSKSGQGQYF. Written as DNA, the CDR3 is TGTACCAGCAGCAAATCCGGGCAGGGGCAGTACTTC. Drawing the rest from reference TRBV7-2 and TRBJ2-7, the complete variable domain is GAGVSQSPSNKVTEKGKDVELRCDPISGHTALYWYRQSLGQGLEFLIYFQGNSAPDKSGLPSDRFSAERTGGSVSTLTIQRTQQEDSAVYLCTSSKSGQGQYFGPGTRLTVT.